The rows below give T cell receptor beta chains drawn from one sample of a study of T cells in localized non-small cell lung cancer. The protocol was immunoSEQ multiplex PCR, while the TCRdb copy is restricted to in-frame clones and leaves out a portion. The sample contains some 37,000 clones, 70% to 90% of which appear only once. Material: peripheral blood, obtained before any cancer treatment. All receptors come from a man aged 18-49 years with stage I lung adenocarcinoma. Both conserved end residues are part of each CDR3. The D gene is left open where the match is weak. A clone size is listed for some rows: how often the clone was seen (once, few, many), or a class if it is expanded.

j_gene,d_gene,abundance,v_gene,CDR3nt,CDR3aa
TRBJ2-7,TRBD1,-,TRBV2,TGTGCCAGCAGGGAGAAGGGACAGGGGTACGAGCAGTACTTC,CASREKGQGYEQYF
TRBJ2-7,-,-,TRBV30,TGTGCCTGGAGCCGATGGGGCGGAAGCTCCTACGAGCAGTACTTC,CAWSRWGGSSYEQYF
TRBJ2-2,-,-,TRBV7-2,TGTGCCAGCAGCCGGCTATTTCACAGCGTGTTAACCGGGGAGCTGTTTTTT,CASSRLFHSVLTGELFF
TRBJ1-2,-,-,TRBV27,TGTGCCAGCAGTTTCAGGGGCGGTAACTATGGCTACACCTTC,CASSFRGGNYGYTF
TRBJ2-5,TRBD1,-,TRBV6-1,TGTGCCGGCAGTCCTCTATCCAGGGGGCAAGAGACCCAGTACTTC,CAGSPLSRGQETQYF
TRBJ1-1,-,-,TRBV7-2,TGTGCCAGCAGCTTGCCGATAACTGAAGCTTTCTTT,CASSLPITEAFF
TRBJ2-7,-,-,TRBV9,TGTGCCAGCAGCCCTGGACAGCTCTCCTACGAGCAGTACTTC,CASSPGQLSYEQYF
TRBJ1-6,-,-,TRBV9,TGTGCCAGCAGCGCCGGCGGTATGGGTAATTCACCCCTCCACTTT,CASSAGGMGNSPLHF
TRBJ2-5,-,-,TRBV15,TGTGCCACCAGCAGACCGAACCCGATGGGGACCCAGTACTTC,CATSRPNPMGTQYF
TRBJ2-7,-,-,TRBV11-3,TGTGCCAGCAGCTTAGGAGGGGCGGGCGAGCAGTACTTC,CASSLGGAGEQYF
TRBJ1-1,-,-,TRBV7-9,TGTGCCAGCAGCTTGGTCGGGAGGGGGAACACTGAAGCTTTCTTT,CASSLVGRGNTEAFF
TRBJ1-1,-,-,TRBV9,TGTGCCAGCAGCCCCAAACAGGGAAGTTACACTGAAGCTTTCTTT,CASSPKQGSYTEAFF
TRBJ1-1,-,-,TRBV5-6,TGTGCCAGCAGCTTATCCAGGGACACTGAAGCTTTCTTT,CASSLSRDTEAFF
TRBJ2-5,-,-,TRBV6-1,TGTGCCAGCAGCCATGCCGGGACGCAAGAGACCCAGTACTTC,CASSHAGTQETQYF
TRBJ1-1,TRBD1,-,TRBV7-2,TGTGCCAGCAGCCCTGGACAGGGTTTCATGAACACTGAAGCTTTCTTT,CASSPGQGFMNTEAFF
TRBJ1-1,-,-,TRBV6-5,TGTGCCAGCAGTTACTCCGAGAACACTGAAGCTTTCTTT,CASSYSENTEAFF
TRBJ2-1,TRBD2,-,TRBV7-2,TGTGCCAGCAGCCCTGGACTAGCGGGGGGGCCTTTCTTC,CASSPGLAGGPFF
TRBJ2-6,TRBD1,-,TRBV2,TGTGCCAGCAGTGCAGAACAGGGGTACGGGGCCAACGTCCTGACTTTC,CASSAEQGYGANVLTF
TRBJ1-2,TRBD1,-,TRBV19,TGTGCCAGTAGTATCCCGGGACAGGGGGGCTATGGCTACACCTTC,CASSIPGQGGYGYTF
TRBJ2-1,-,-,TRBV6-5,TGTGCCAGCAGTTACTCGATTGAGGGGGACAATGAGCAGTTCTTC,CASSYSIEGDNEQFF
TRBJ2-4,-,-,TRBV7-9,TGTGCCAGCAGCTTTTCCGGGGGCGAAAACATTCAGTACTTC,CASSFSGGENIQYF
TRBJ1-3,-,-,TRBV11-3,TGTGCCAGCAGCTTACTGGGTGAACCTGGAAACACCATATATTTT,CASSLLGEPGNTIYF
TRBJ2-7,TRBD1,-,TRBV5-1,TGCGCCAGCAGCTTGGGGCCAGGGGGCCTCTACGAGCAGTACTTC,CASSLGPGGLYEQYF
TRBJ1-4,-,-,TRBV2,TGTGCCAGCACCCAGGGGAGGGATGAAAAACTGTTTTTT,CASTQGRDEKLFF
TRBJ2-2,TRBD2,-,TRBV30,TGTGCCTGGAGTGGCGGGGGATCGAACACCGGGGAGCTGTTTTTT,CAWSGGGSNTGELFF
TRBJ1-6,TRBD1,few,TRBV6-5,TGTGCCAGCAGTTGGGACCGGGACAGGGAATCACCCCTCCACTTT,CASSWDRDRESPLHF
TRBJ1-1,-,-,TRBV4-3,TGCGCCAGCAGCCAAGAGTGGCAGGGAGCGACTGAAGCTTTCTTT,CASSQEWQGATEAFF
TRBJ1-1,-,-,TRBV10-3,TGTGCCATCAGTGAATCCTCCCTGAACACTGAAGCTTTCTTT,CAISESSLNTEAFF
TRBJ2-5,-,-,TRBV5-1,TGCGCCAGCAGCTTCTCGGGTTTCCAAGAGACCCAGTACTTC,CASSFSGFQETQYF
TRBJ2-3,TRBD2,-,TRBV11-3,TGTGCCAGCAGCTCGGGACTAGCGGGGGGCGAAGATACGCAGTATTTT,CASSSGLAGGEDTQYF
TRBJ1-5,-,-,TRBV15,TGTGCCACCAGCAGAGTTTTAGAAGGGGGTCAGCCCCAGCATTTT,CATSRVLEGGQPQHF
TRBJ2-2,-,-,TRBV18,TGTGCCAGCTCACCACAGCCCCTAACGGGGGCCACCGGGGAGCTGTTTTTT,CASSPQPLTGATGELFF
TRBJ2-5,-,-,TRBV2,TGTGCCAGCAGGAGGGGAGAGACCCAGTACTTC,CASRRGETQYF
TRBJ2-7,-,-,TRBV7-9,TGTGCCAGCAGATTGGACAGAGGCTACGAGCAGTACTTC,CASRLDRGYEQYF
TRBJ2-1,-,-,TRBV11-3,TGTGCCAGCAGCTTAGACGGGGTTGGGCAGTTCTTC,CASSLDGVGQFF
TRBJ1-2,TRBD1,-,TRBV29-1,TGCAGCGCAGGGGACAGTTCTGGCTACACCTTC,CSAGDSSGYTF
TRBJ1-1,TRBD1,-,TRBV6-4,TGTGCCAGCAGTCCCGAAGAGGGGGCTCGGAACACTGAAGCTTTCTTT,CASSPEEGARNTEAFF
TRBJ2-1,TRBD2,-,TRBV28,TGTGCCAGCAGTTTATCCCCCTTCCGACTAGCGGGGTCCTACAATGAGCAGTTCTTC,CASSLSPFRLAGSYNEQFF
TRBJ1-2,TRBD1,-,TRBV28,TGTGCCAGCAACACAGGGGTTAATTATGGCTACACCTTC,CASNTGVNYGYTF
TRBJ2-1,TRBD2,-,TRBV5-1,TGCGCCAGCAGCGCCGGGACTAGCGGGGATGAGCAGTTCTTC,CASSAGTSGDEQFF